The 18 T cell receptor beta chains presented below share a single source sample, sequenced in a study of cytomegalovirus exposure and HLA in healthy donors. Vbeta (60) and Jbeta (13) primers were used in the PCR. TCRdb keeps only in-frame clones here, not all; method: immunoSEQ multiplex PCR. This sample has 95,000 to 150,000 clones, with 74% found just once. Sequenced material: PBMCs. The receptor set was obtained from a woman aged 45-65 years in good health and CMV-seropositive.

Here the CDR3 DNA reads TGTGCCAGCAGCGTAGGCGGGTTCATGAGCGAGACCCAGTACTTC. This gives the protein CASSVGGFMSETQYF. V and J are TRBV9 and TRBJ2-5, with D tentatively TRBD2 (5 bases). V shed 0 bases and J shed 5 bases, with 14 bases lying between them. CDR3 length: 15 amino acids. Germline V lookup: CDR1 SGDLS, CDR2 YYNGEE.

The chain has TRBV7-9 and TRBJ1-3, with a tentative D call TRBD1 (5 bases). This CDR3 region has 17 residues. Germline CDR1 SEHNR, CDR2 FQNEAQ (reference sequence). The germline V and J ends were trimmed by 2 bases and 0 bases, with 14 bases remaining between them. CDR3 residues: CASSLIKTGSSGNTIYF. CDR3 nucleotides: TGTGCCAGCAGCTTAATAAAAACAGGCTCCTCTGGAAACACCATATATTTT.

V and J are TRBV6-4 and TRBJ1-6; TRBD1 is a possible D gene (6 bases). Trimming removed 3 bases from V and 6 bases from J, with 6 bases in between. Germline V gene lookup returns CDR1 MRHNA and CDR2 SNTAGT. The CDR3 is 13 residues long. The CDR3 loop is CASSEQGNSPLHF. The CDR3 DNA reads as TGTGCCAGCAGTGAACAGGGTAATTCACCCCTCCACTTT.

This clone was seen more than once but under ten times. V and J are TRBV13 and TRBJ1-3; 11 bases map to TRBD1. V was clipped by 5 bases and J by 8 bases; unmatched bases: 5. Germline V CDR1 and CDR2: PRHDT, FYEKMQ (reference sequence). This CDR3 spans 14 amino acids. The CDR3 protein is CASSLGQGGDTIYF. CDR3 nucleotides: TGTGCCAGCAGCCTGGGACAGGGGGGAGACACCATATATTTT.

The chain carries TRBV6-5 and TRBJ1-4; TRBD1 matches at 7 bases. The length of the CDR3 is 13 residues. Germline lookup yields CDR1 MNHEY and CDR2 SVGAGI. Trimming took 6 bases from V and 6 from J; bases not matched to a gene: 4. The CDR3 DNA reads TGTGCCAGCAGCAGGACAGGTGATGAAAAACTGTTTTTT. It codes for CASSRTGDEKLFF.

The chain uses TRBV9 and TRBJ2-2, with 10 bases fitting TRBD2. Germline V gene sequence: CDR1 SGDLS, CDR2 YYNGEE. The V segment lost 0 bases and the J segment 5 bases; nucleotides outside the gene matches: 1. CDR3 length equals 15 residues. CDR3 nucleotide sequence: TGTGCCAGCAGCGTAGTTAGCGGGGGGACCGGGGAGCTGTTTTTT. Translated: CASSVVSGGTGELFF.

The chain combines TRBV27 with TRBJ1-2, with TRBD1 identical over 8 bases. V was pared by 5 bases and J by 10 bases, with 12 bases of the junction left unmatched. CDR1 and CDR2 from the germline V gene are MNHEY and SMNVEV (reference sequence). This CDR3 region has 14 residues. The CDR3 loop reads CASSMDRDRAHYTF. In DNA, the CDR3 is TGTGCCAGCAGTATGGACAGGGATAGGGCCCACTACACCTTC.

The chain recombines TRBV7-6 with TRBJ1-1, with 8 bases aligning to TRBD1. The CDR3 runs 15 residues. Per germline, CDR1 SGHVS and CDR2 FNYEAQ. Trimming removed 5 bases from V and 6 bases from J; junction bases left unmatched: 11. The DNA of the CDR3 is TGTGCCAGCAGCCTACGGACAGGGTCGGGCGCTGAAGCTTTCTTT. This translates into CASSLRTGSGAEAFF.

V gene TRBV18 combines with J gene TRBJ1-1; D gene unclear. Trimming left V 5 bases short and J 3 bases short, with 7 bases between. Per germline, CDR1 KGHSH and CDR2 LQKENI. The CDR3 covers 12 residues. The CDR3 sequence: CASSYEDTEAFF. The CDR3 nucleotides read TGTGCCAGCTCATACGAGGACACTGAAGCTTTCTTT.

This clone came up once. The V gene is TRBV7-8, the J gene TRBJ2-5, with 7 bases fitting TRBD1. This CDR3 contains 17 residues. The V gene's germline CDR1 is SGHVS and CDR2 FQNEAQ. J was trimmed by 7 bases and V by 7 bases; bases with no gene match: 21. The CDR3: CASTLKTPGGHPGTQYF. The CDR3 coding sequence is TGTGCCAGCACCCTCAAAACCCCAGGGGGTCACCCTGGGACCCAGTACTTC.

The chain recombines TRBV2 with TRBJ2-5, with TRBD2 matching 15 bases. The germline V gene has CDR1 SNHLY and CDR2 FYNNEI. V lost 6 bases and J lost 3; bases outside the gene matches: 14. The CDR3 is 19 amino acids. As DNA, the CDR3 is TGTGCCAGCAGGGACATAACCGGGACTAGCGGGGGGAACGAAGAGACCCAGTACTTC. Translated, it gives CASRDITGTSGGNEETQYF.

This sequence joins TRBV4-1 and TRBJ2-2; D remains ambiguous. The CDR3 contains 15 residues. CDR1 and CDR2 (germline): MGHRA, YSYEKL. V lost 5 bases and J 3 bases, leaving 13 bases between the germline ends. The CDR3 bases are TGCGCCAGCAGCAAATTCATAGGAGACACCGGGGAGCTGTTTTTT. It specifies CASSKFIGDTGELFF.

The chain is built from TRBV6-1 and TRBJ2-7, with 9 bases lining up with TRBD1. The CDR3 length is 16 residues. Trimming removed 3 bases from V and 1 base from J; junction bases left unmatched: 7. Germline CDR1 is MNHNS and CDR2 is SASEGT. The chain's CDR3 is CASSDLRQGVSYEQYF. The CDR3 coding sequence is TGTGCCAGCAGTGACCTAAGACAGGGGGTGTCCTACGAGCAGTACTTC.

V usage is TRBV2 and J usage is TRBJ2-1, with TRBD2 as a possible D gene (7 bases). Trimming took off 2 bases at V and 6 bases at J, with 11 bases between the two ends. Germline lookup yields CDR1 SNHLY and CDR2 FYNNEI. This CDR3 is built from 14 residues. CDR3 sequence (DNA): TGTGCCAGCAGTGAACTCGGGGGGCCCAATGAGCAGTTCTTC. This codes for CASSELGGPNEQFF. The whole variable domain, remainder taken from reference TRBV2 and TRBJ2-1, is EPEVTQTPSHQVTQMGQEVILRCVPISNHLYFYWYRQILGQKVEFLVSFYNNEISEKSEIFDDQFSVERPDGSNFTLKIRSTKLEDSAMYFCASSELGGPNEQFFGPGTRLTVL.

The sample holds a few counts of this clone. The rearrangement links TRBV7-9 to TRBJ1-6, with D possibly matching TRBD1 (6 bases). CDR3 size: 15 residues. V was trimmed by 4 bases and J by 5 bases, leaving 12 bases between them. Looked up from germline, CDR1 is SEHNR and CDR2 is FQNEAQ (reference sequence). The CDR3 sequence is CASSSRQADNSPLHF. DNA of the CDR3: TGTGCCAGCAGCTCCCGACAGGCAGATAATTCACCCCTCCACTTT. Supplemented by reference TRBV7-9 and TRBJ1-6, the full variable domain reads DTGVSQNPRHKITKRGQNVTFRCDPISEHNRLYWYRQTLGQGPEFLTYFQNEAQLEKSRLLSDRFSAERPKGSFSTLEIQRTEQGDSAMYLCASSSRQADNSPLHFGNGTRLTVT.

This clone came up once. The chain couples TRBV2 to TRBJ2-2; D uncertain. V was clipped by 4 bases and J by 4 bases, with 13 bases between them. Germline V CDR1 and CDR2: SNHLY, FYNNEI. The CDR3 totals 15 residues. The CDR3 loop reads CASSALPTGTGELFF. The DNA of the CDR3 is TGTGCCAGCAGTGCCCTCCCAACGGGCACCGGGGAGCTGTTTTTT.

The rearrangement joins TRBV9 to TRBJ1-1, with 9 bases aligning to TRBD1. The CDR3 is made up of 18 amino acids. The V gene end was trimmed by 3 bases and the J gene end by 1 base; junction bases not matched to a gene: 13. Germline values: CDR1 SGDLS, CDR2 YYNGEE. The CDR3 bases are TGTGCCAGCAGCGCAGGACAGGGGTTATCGGTTCGGAACACTGAAGCTTTCTTT. It codes for CASSAGQGLSVRNTEAFF.

This clone was seen just once. V is TRBV5-1 and J is TRBJ1-2; D is ambiguous. Between the trimmed V and J ends, which lost 4 bases and 4 bases, there was a span of 8 bases. This CDR3 has 12 residues. The germline V gene has CDR1 SGHRS and CDR2 YFSETQ. CDR3 amino acids: CASSRESYGYTF. Written as DNA, the CDR3 is TGCGCCAGCAGCCGGGAGAGCTATGGCTACACCTTC.